Described below is a single TCR beta chain sequence and its context. This record belongs to a study of blood T cell repertoires in COVID-19. Overall study context: Samples of COVID-19 (acute and convalescent) were obtained from the United States, Italy and Spain.

How the authors handled the data: Reference gene primer amplification gave estimated nucleated cell counts. Measured with immunoSEQ multiplex PCR; TCRdb has only the in-frame clones, and not every one. V and J calls and clone size are as listed in that table; D and trimming were resolved from the DNA. The sample contains 35,000 to 40,000 clones, roughly 86% of which appear only once. The source material was peripheral blood. This clonotype originated in a human donor in a cohort sampled during active COVID-19.

CDR3 nucleotides: TGTGCTAGTGGTTTGGGACAGGGGGCCGCCGGGGAGCTGTTTTTT. Translation: CASGLGQGAAGELFF. The chain carries TRBV12-5 and TRBJ2-2; 10 bases agree with TRBD1. Germline V gene lookup returns CDR1 LGHNT and CDR2 FRNRAP. Trimming at V came to 1 base and at J to 6 bases, leaving 2 bases not matched to a gene. This CDR3 has 15 residues.